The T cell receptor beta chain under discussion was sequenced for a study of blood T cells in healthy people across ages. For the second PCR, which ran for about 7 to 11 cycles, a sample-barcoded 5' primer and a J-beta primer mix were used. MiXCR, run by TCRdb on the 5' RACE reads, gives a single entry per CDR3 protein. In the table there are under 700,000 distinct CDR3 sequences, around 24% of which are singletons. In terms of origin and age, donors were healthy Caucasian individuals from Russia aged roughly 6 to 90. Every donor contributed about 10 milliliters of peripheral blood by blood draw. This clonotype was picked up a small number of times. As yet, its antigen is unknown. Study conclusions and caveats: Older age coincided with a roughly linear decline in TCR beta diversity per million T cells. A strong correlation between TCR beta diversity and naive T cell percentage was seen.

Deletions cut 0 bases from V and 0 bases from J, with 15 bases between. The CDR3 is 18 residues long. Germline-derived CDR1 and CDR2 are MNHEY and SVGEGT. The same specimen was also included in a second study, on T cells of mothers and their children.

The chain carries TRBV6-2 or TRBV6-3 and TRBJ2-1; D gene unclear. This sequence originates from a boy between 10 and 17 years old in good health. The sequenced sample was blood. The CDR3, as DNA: TGTGCCAGCAGTTACTCAGCCTACGCGGAATTCTCCTACAATGAGCAGTTCTTC. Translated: CASSYSAYAEFSYNEQFF.